Listed here are 7 T cell receptor beta chains from one sample, sequenced in a study of blood T cell repertoires in COVID-19. TCRdb's table, derived via immunoSEQ multiplex PCR, lists solely in-frame clones and lacks some. Among roughly 260,000 clones listed, around 89% were seen once. Sequences were obtained from peripheral blood. Receptors originate from a man in his 60s who had recovered from COVID-19.

This clone was counted only a few times. The rearrangement uses TRBV4-1 and TRBJ1-5; D gene uncertain. The V gene lost 2 bases and the J gene lost 5 bases, with 16 bases spanning the gap. CDR1 is MGHRA, CDR2 YSYEKL, per germline. The CDR3 is made up of 16 amino acids. This CDR3 reads CASSQWSGQRDQPQHF. CDR3 in DNA: TGCGCCAGCAGCCAATGGTCCGGCCAACGGGATCAGCCCCAGCATTTT.

The chain is built from TRBV10-3 and TRBJ2-1; D remains ambiguous. Trimming cost V 9 bases and J 8 bases, with 14 bases left between them. The germline CDR1 and CDR2 sequences are ENHRY and SYGVKD. The CDR3 is 12 amino acids. The DNA of the CDR3 is TGTGCCATTGGAGACGGCGGCGATGAGCAGTTCTTC. Amino acid sequence: CAIGDGGDEQFF.

The rearrangement links TRBV6-5 to TRBJ2-7; 8 nucleotides agree with TRBD2. J gave up 7 bases and V 11 bases, and 10 bases lay outside the gene matches. CDR3 length: 12 amino acids. CDR1 is MNHEY and CDR2 is SVGAGI in the germline V gene. CDR3 region: CAADTSGGEQYF. The CDR3 coding sequence is TGTGCCGCCGATACCAGCGGGGGTGAGCAGTACTTC.

The rearrangement joins TRBV5-5 to TRBJ1-2; TRBD1 aligns across 12 bases. Trimming cost V 1 base and J 8 bases; bases outside gene matches: 6. This CDR3 region has 15 residues. The germline gives CDR1 SGHKS, CDR2 YYEKEE (reference sequence). The CDR3 protein is CASSLMGQGARGYTF. In nucleotides, the CDR3 is TGTGCCAGCAGCTTGATGGGACAGGGGGCTCGAGGCTACACCTTC.

V is TRBV19 and J is TRBJ2-7, with D maybe TRBD1 (6 bases). CDR3 length: 14 amino acids. The V gene's germline CDR1 is LNHDA and CDR2 SQIVND (reference sequence). V lost 1 base to trimming and J lost 5 bases, with 12 bases between them. CDR3 sequence reads: CASSIARGGDEQYF. The CDR3 nucleotides are TGTGCCAGTAGTATAGCCAGGGGCGGCGACGAGCAGTACTTC.

V and J are TRBV27 and TRBJ2-7, with D perhaps matching TRBD2 (6 bases). The CDR3 runs to 15 residues. The V and J ends lost 3 bases and 8 bases respectively, with 20 bases between them. Germline lookup yields CDR1 MNHEY and CDR2 SMNVEV (reference sequence). CDR3 in amino acids: CASSLFGTPTNQQYF. CDR3 sequence (DNA): TGTGCCAGCAGTTTGTTCGGGACTCCTACGAACCAGCAGTACTTC.

This clone came up a few times. This rearrangement joins TRBV9 to TRBJ1-4; TRBD1 is a possible D gene (5 bases). The CDR3 runs to 15 residues. Germline CDR1 and CDR2: SGDLS and YYNGEE. The V end lost 6 bases, the J end lost 8 bases, and 20 bases lay between the germline ends. The CDR3 DNA is TGTGCCAGCACTAGAGGCCCCAGGGCGGAAGAAAAACTGTTTTTT. The encoded protein is CASTRGPRAEEKLFF. Complete variable domain (other parts from reference TRBV9 and TRBJ1-4): DSGVTQTPKHLITATGQRVTLRCSPRSGDLSVYWYQQSLDQGLQFLIQYYNGEERAKGNILERFSAQQFPDLHSELNLSSLELGDSALYFCASTRGPRAEEKLFFGSGTQLSVL.